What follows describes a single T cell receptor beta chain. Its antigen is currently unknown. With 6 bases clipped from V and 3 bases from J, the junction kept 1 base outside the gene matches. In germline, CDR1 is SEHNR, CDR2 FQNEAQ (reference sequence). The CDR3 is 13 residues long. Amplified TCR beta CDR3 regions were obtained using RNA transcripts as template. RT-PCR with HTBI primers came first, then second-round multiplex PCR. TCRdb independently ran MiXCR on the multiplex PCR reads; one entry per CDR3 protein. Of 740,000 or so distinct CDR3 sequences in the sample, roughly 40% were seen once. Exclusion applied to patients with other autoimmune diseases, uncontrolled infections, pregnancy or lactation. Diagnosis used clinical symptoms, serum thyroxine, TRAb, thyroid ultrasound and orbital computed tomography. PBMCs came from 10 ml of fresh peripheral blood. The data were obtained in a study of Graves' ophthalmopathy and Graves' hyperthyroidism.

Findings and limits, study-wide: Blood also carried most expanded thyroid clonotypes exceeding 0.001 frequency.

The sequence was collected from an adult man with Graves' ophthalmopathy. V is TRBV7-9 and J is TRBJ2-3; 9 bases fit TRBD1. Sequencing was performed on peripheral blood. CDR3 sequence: CASRDRGTDTQYF. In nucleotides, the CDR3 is TGTGCCAGCAGAGACAGGGGGACAGATACGCAGTATTTT.